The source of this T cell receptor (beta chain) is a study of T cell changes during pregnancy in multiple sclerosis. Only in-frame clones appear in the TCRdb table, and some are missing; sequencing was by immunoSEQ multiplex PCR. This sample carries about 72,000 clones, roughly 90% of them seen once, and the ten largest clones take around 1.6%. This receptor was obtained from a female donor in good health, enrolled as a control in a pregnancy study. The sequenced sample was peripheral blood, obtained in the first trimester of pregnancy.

CDR3 sequence: CASSTPGLETQYF. The CDR3 region has the DNA TGTGCCAGCAGTACCCCAGGACTAGAGACCCAGTACTTC. V and J are TRBV28 and TRBJ2-5; maybe TRBD2 (5 bases). CDR1 is MDHEN and CDR2 is SYDVKM in the germline V gene. This CDR3 contains 13 residues. Trimming stripped 5 bases from V and 4 bases from J, with 11 bases between.